This entry lists 21 T cell receptor beta chains sequenced from one sample in a study of cytomegalovirus exposure and HLA in healthy donors (dated by TCRdb to 2016 to 2017). To prepare the library, the immunoSEQ multiplex PCR assay was applied. For the multiplex PCR, a mixture combining 60 forward primers for TCR Vbeta segments and 13 reverse primers for TCR Jbeta segments was used. Sourced from immuneACCESS, this table was stored by TCRdb with only in-frame sequences that have V and J called. A share of the clones is absent; for the studies checked, an unresolved V gene accounts for under half, and the remainder has no known explanation. Across this sample there are 150,000 to 200,000 clones, with around 77% seen only once. Approximately 1.6% of the sample is in the top ten clones. Source material: PBMCs. The source is a woman aged 25 to 45 in good health and CMV-seronegative.

The V gene is TRBV6-6, the J gene TRBJ2-1; 8 bases match TRBD1. This CDR3 spans 15 amino acids. Germline V lookup: CDR1 MNHNY, CDR2 SVGAGI (reference sequence). V shed 6 bases and J 6 bases; nucleotides not matched to a gene: 10. The CDR3, as DNA: TGTGCCAGCAGACCCGACAGGGGCAACGGCAATGAGCAGTTCTTC. Its protein product is CASRPDRGNGNEQFF.

This chain joins TRBV6-1 and TRBJ2-5, with a weak D call TRBD2 (5 bases). CDR1 and CDR2 (germline): MNHNS, SASEGT. CDR3 length equals 13 residues. Trimming removed 7 bases at V and 5 bases at J, with 14 bases between. The CDR3 nucleotides read TGTGCCAGCACCTCCGAGGGTGCTGAGACCCAGTACTTC. This encodes CASTSEGAETQYF.

With respect to this clone: The junction shows a germline mismatch at one end, possibly a read error. This chain uses TRBV7-7 with TRBJ1-2, with TRBD1 matching over 8 bases. Germline V CDR1 and CDR2: SSHAT, FNYEAQ (reference sequence). This CDR3 comprises 14 residues. The DNA of the CDR3 is TGTGCTAGCAGCTTAGAACAGGGGGACTATGGCTACACCTTC. The encoded protein is CASSLEQGDYGYTF. Full variable domain (missing parts from reference TRBV7-7 and TRBJ1-2): GAGVSQSPRYKVTKRGQDVTLRCDPISSHATLYWYQQALGQGPEFLTYFNYEAQPDKSGLPSDRFSAERPEGSISTLTIQRTEQRDSAMYRCASSLEQGDYGYTFGSGTRLTVV.

This clone came up once. V and J are TRBV5-1 and TRBJ2-3; D is possibly TRBD2 (6 bases). With 0 bases removed from V and 2 bases from J, the gap between germline ends came to 10 bases. Germline V lookup: CDR1 SGHRS, CDR2 YFSETQ. The CDR3 consists of 15 residues. The CDR3 DNA reads TGCGCCAGCAGCTTGGTCGCGGGGCACACAGATACGCAGTATTTT. This sequence encodes CASSLVAGHTDTQYF.

The rearrangement joins TRBV6-6 to TRBJ2-6, with a possible D match to TRBD2 (5 bases). Trimming removed 6 bases from V and 2 bases from J, with 11 bases in between. The CDR3 consists of 15 residues. Germline-derived CDR1 and CDR2 are MNHNY and SVGAGI (reference sequence). The CDR3 is CASRIEGAGANVLTF. In DNA, the CDR3 is TGTGCCAGCAGGATAGAGGGTGCTGGGGCCAACGTCCTGACTTTC.

The chain employs TRBV15 and TRBJ2-1, with 10 bases lining up with TRBD2. The CDR3 contains 16 residues. V shed 1 base and J 8 bases; nucleotides not matched to a gene: 8. Germline lookup yields CDR1 LNHNV and CDR2 YYDKDF (reference sequence). CDR3 residues: CATSRGESSGSDEQFF. CDR3 DNA: TGTGCCACCAGCAGAGGGGAGTCTAGCGGGAGCGATGAGCAGTTCTTC.

The V call is TRBV6-5, the J call TRBJ2-7; no clear D gene. The CDR3 extends over 14 amino acids. In germline, CDR1 is MNHEY, CDR2 SVGAGI. The V gene lost 4 bases and the J gene lost 7 bases, with 17 bases spanning the gap. The CDR3 coding sequence is TGTGCCAGCAGTTTCCGACTGAAGTCGTGGGAGCAGTACTTC. It translates to CASSFRLKSWEQYF.

In its sample, this clone was seen once. The chain has TRBV12-5 and TRBJ2-3; 11 positions agree with TRBD2. The V and J ends lost 0 bases and 5 bases, in that order; junction bases with no gene match: 4. In germline, CDR1 is LGHNT, CDR2 FRNRAP. This CDR3 comprises 16 residues. Here the CDR3 DNA reads TGTGCTAGTGGTTTGGTAACACTAGCGGGAGTAGATACGCAGTATTTT. Translated, it gives CASGLVTLAGVDTQYF.

The rearrangement joins TRBV7-3 to TRBJ1-1; tentative D call: TRBD1 (5 bases). This CDR3 has 13 residues. Germline values: CDR1 SGHTA, CDR2 FQGTGA. The ends were cut back, 4 bases at V and 1 base at J, with 7 bases in the middle. The CDR3 DNA sequence: TGTGCCAGCAGCTGGCAGGGGAACACTGAAGCTTTCTTT. Translation: CASSWQGNTEAFF.

This chain uses TRBV6-1 with TRBJ1-2, with D tentatively TRBD1 (5 bases). Germline V gene sequence: CDR1 MNHNS, CDR2 SASEGT. The CDR3 covers 16 residues. The V end lost 0 bases, the J end lost 5 bases, and 16 bases lay between the germline ends. The CDR3 sequence is CASSEALRGEVYGYTF. The CDR3 DNA is TGTGCCAGCAGTGAAGCGCTTCGGGGGGAAGTGTATGGCTACACCTTC.

DNA of the CDR3: TGCGCCAGCAGCGTTTTCACGCAGGGGGTAGACACCGGGGAGCTGTTTTTT. It is translated as CASSVFTQGVDTGELFF. The V gene is TRBV5-1, the J gene TRBJ2-2, with 7 bases fitting TRBD1. Germline V gene sequence: CDR1 SGHRS, CDR2 YFSETQ. The CDR3 sequence is 17 residues long. Losses at the gene ends were 4 bases for V and 3 bases for J; bases not matched to a gene: 12.

The chain is built from TRBV18 and TRBJ1-2; 12 bases are a match to TRBD1. CDR3 length equals 15 residues. V was pared by 0 bases and J by 7 bases, with 3 bases of the junction left unmatched. Germline V gives CDR1 KGHSH, CDR2 LQKENI. CDR3 DNA sequence: TGTGCCAGCTCACCACCCGGGACAGGGGGCCGTGGCTACACCTTC. Its protein product is CASSPPGTGGRGYTF.

The chain uses TRBV4-2 and TRBJ2-7, with TRBD2 matching 16 bases. V shed 4 bases, J shed 2 bases, and the junction held 11 bases outside the gene matches. Germline-derived CDR1 and CDR2 are LGHNA and YNFKEQ. This CDR3 has 19 amino acids. CDR3 nucleotides: TGTGCCAGCAGCCGGACCGGGACTAGCGGGGGGGCCTTTCCCTACGAGCAGTACTTC. Protein sequence: CASSRTGTSGGAFPYEQYF.

This clone was seen once. The chain employs TRBV10-3 and TRBJ1-6, with D unclear. The CDR3 is made up of 14 amino acids. V lost 2 bases and J 2 bases, leaving 4 bases between the germline ends. Germline assignment: CDR1 ENHRY and CDR2 SYGVKD. The CDR3 protein is CAISETAYNSPLHF. CDR3 nucleotide sequence: TGTGCCATCAGTGAGACAGCCTATAATTCACCCCTCCACTTT.

The V gene is TRBV30, the J gene TRBJ1-2, with TRBD1 matching 7 bases. V lost 0 bases and J lost 5; bases outside the gene matches: 6. The CDR3 spans 14 residues. Germline V gene data show CDR1 as GTSNPN and CDR2 as SVGIG (reference sequence). In DNA form, the CDR3 reads TGTGCCTGGAGTGTGTGGGACAGCGGATATGGCTACACCTTC. It yields the protein CAWSVWDSGYGYTF.

The chain has TRBV5-1 and TRBJ1-2; TRBD1 aligns across 10 bases. Germline CDR1 is SGHRS and CDR2 is YFSETQ. CDR3 size: 13 residues. The J segment lost 7 bases and the V segment lost 4 bases, leaving 4 bases of the junction unmatched. The CDR3 DNA sequence: TGCGCCAGCAGCATCCGGGACAGGGGTGGCTACACCTTC. This translates into CASSIRDRGGYTF.

The chain combines TRBV2 with TRBJ2-7; tentatively, D is TRBD1 (5 bases). The germline CDR1 and CDR2 sequences are SNHLY and FYNNEI. V was pared by 3 bases and J by 12 bases, with 12 bases between. This CDR3 region has 11 residues. The CDR3 reads CASSDQGRAYF. In DNA, the CDR3 is TGTGCCAGCAGTGATCAGGGTCGCGCGTACTTC.

The chain recombines TRBV19 with TRBJ2-7; 7 bases agree with TRBD1. The CDR3 has 15 amino acids. The V gene end was trimmed by 3 bases and the J gene end by 6 bases; junction bases not matched to a gene: 11. Germline lookup yields CDR1 LNHDA and CDR2 SQIVND (reference sequence). This CDR3 is CASSIRQGQGVEQYF. The CDR3 coding sequence is TGTGCCAGTAGTATTCGACAGGGTCAGGGGGTCGAGCAGTACTTC. Filled out from reference TRBV19 and TRBJ2-7, the complete variable domain reads DGGITQSPKYLFRKEGQNVTLSCEQNLNHDAMYWYRQDPGQGLRLIYYSQIVNDFQKGDIAEGYSVSREKKESFPLTVTSAQKNPTAFYLCASSIRQGQGVEQYFGPGTRLTVT.

CDR3 DNA sequence: TGTGCCAGCAGCTTAGCGGGAAACACAGATACGCAGTATTTT. This sequence encodes CASSLAGNTDTQYF. This rearrangement joins TRBV7-3 to TRBJ2-3, with D perhaps TRBD2 (6 bases). The CDR3 covers 14 residues. V was shortened by 2 bases and J by 2 bases, with 8 bases between the two germline ends. From germline, CDR1 is SGHTA and CDR2 FQGTGA. The full variable domain, completed using reference TRBV7-3 and TRBJ2-3, is GAGVSQTPSNKVTEKGKYVELRCDPISGHTALYWYRQSLGQGPEFLIYFQGTGAADDSGLPNDRFFAVRPEGSVSTLKIQRTERGDSAVYLCASSLAGNTDTQYFGPGTRLTVL.

Written as DNA, the CDR3 is TGCGCCAGCAGGGGAACTAGCGCCACCGGGGAGCTGTTTTTT. This translates into CASRGTSATGELFF. This chain connects TRBV5-1 to TRBJ2-2; 7 nucleotides match TRBD2. CDR3 size: 14 residues. Trimming removed 5 bases from V and 4 bases from J; junction bases left unmatched: 5. Germline CDR1 reads SGHRS; CDR2 reads YFSETQ.

This clone came up a few times. The rearrangement uses TRBV5-1 and TRBJ1-1, with D uncertain. The CDR3 contains 14 residues. Germline CDR1 is SGHRS and CDR2 is YFSETQ. Trimming pared 0 bases from V and 7 bases from J, leaving 13 bases between. Here the CDR3 DNA reads TGCGCCAGCAGCTTGGCAGTTGACTCTGGTGAAGCTTTCTTT. Translation: CASSLAVDSGEAFF.